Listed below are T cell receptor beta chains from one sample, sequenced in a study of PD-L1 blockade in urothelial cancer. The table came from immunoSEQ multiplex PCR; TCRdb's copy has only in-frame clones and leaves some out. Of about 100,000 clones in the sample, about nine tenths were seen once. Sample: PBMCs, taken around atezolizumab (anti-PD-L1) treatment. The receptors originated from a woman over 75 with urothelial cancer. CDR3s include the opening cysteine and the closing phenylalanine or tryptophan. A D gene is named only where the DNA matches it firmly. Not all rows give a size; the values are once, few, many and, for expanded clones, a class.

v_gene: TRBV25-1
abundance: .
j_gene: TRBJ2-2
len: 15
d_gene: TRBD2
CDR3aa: CASSERAGAAGELFF
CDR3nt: TGTGCCAGCAGTGAGAGGGCGGGAGCTGCCGGGGAGCTGTTTTTT

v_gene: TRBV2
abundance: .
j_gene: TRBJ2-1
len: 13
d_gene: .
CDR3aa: CASRRTTGNEQFF
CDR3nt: TGTGCCAGCCGCCGGACCACAGGGAATGAGCAGTTCTTC

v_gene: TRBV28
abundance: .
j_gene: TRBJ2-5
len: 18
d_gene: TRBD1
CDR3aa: CASSLNIGTGNPQETQYF
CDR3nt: TGTGCCAGCAGTTTAAACATTGGGACAGGGAACCCACAAGAGACCCAGTACTTC

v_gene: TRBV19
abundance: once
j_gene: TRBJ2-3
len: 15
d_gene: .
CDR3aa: CASSIVGAPTDTQYF
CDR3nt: TGTGCCAGTAGTATTGTGGGAGCCCCCACAGATACGCAGTATTTT

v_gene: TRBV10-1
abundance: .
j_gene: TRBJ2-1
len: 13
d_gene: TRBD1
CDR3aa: CASGTGSGNEQFF
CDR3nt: TGCGCCAGTGGGACAGGGTCTGGCAATGAGCAGTTCTTC

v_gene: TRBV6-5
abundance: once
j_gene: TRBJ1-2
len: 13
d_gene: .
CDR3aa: CASKPGTSYGYTF
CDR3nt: TGTGCCAGCAAGCCCGGGACAAGCTATGGCTACACCTTC

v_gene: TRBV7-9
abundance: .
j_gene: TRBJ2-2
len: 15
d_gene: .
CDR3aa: CASAGLTLNTGELFF
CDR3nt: TGTGCCAGTGCCGGACTAACCCTTAACACCGGGGAGCTGTTTTTT

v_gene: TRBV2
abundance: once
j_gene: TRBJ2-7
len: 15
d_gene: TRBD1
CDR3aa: CASSYGQANSYEQYF
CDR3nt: TGTGCCAGCAGTTATGGACAGGCTAACTCCTACGAGCAGTACTTC

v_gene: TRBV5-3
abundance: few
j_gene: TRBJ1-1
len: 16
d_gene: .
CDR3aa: CARSTQPQGQRTEAFF
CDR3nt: TGTGCCAGAAGTACTCAACCTCAGGGGCAACGCACTGAAGCTTTCTTT

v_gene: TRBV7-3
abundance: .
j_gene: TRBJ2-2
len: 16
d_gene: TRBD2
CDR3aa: CASSLIAGANTGELFF
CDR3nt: TGTGCCAGCAGCTTAATTGCGGGGGCGAACACCGGGGAGCTGTTTTTT

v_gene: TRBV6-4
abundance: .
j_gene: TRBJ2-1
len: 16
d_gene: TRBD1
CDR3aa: CASSDSTGGGYNEQFF
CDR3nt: TGTGCCAGCAGTGACTCGACAGGGGGCGGCTACAATGAGCAGTTCTTC

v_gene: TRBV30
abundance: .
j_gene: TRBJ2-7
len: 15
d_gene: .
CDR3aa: CACLPPAGSSYEQYF
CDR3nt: TGTGCCTGCCTCCCCCCTGCGGGGAGCTCCTACGAGCAGTACTTC

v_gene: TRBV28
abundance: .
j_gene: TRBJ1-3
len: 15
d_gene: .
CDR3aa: CASSLAVASGNTIYF
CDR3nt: TGTGCCAGCAGTTTAGCGGTGGCTTCAGGAAACACCATATATTTT

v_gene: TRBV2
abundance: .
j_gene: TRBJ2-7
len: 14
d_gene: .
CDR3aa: CASAGLTHSYEQYF
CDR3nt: TGTGCCAGCGCGGGACTTACCCACTCCTACGAGCAGTACTTC

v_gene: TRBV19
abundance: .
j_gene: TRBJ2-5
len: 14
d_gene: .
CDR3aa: CASSRVAGWETQYF
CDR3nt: TGTGCCAGTAGTCGGGTGGCAGGGTGGGAGACCCAGTACTTC

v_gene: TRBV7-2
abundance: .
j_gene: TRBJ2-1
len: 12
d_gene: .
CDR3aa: CASSLVGSEQFF
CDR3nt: TGTGCCAGCAGCTTAGTTGGTAGTGAGCAGTTCTTC